Presented here are 30 T cell receptor beta chains from one specimen sequenced in a study of human T cells and chemical hapten exposure. Using its own MiXCR run on the RACE reads, TCRdb lists one record per CDR3 protein. Found here are more than 100,000 distinct CDR3 sequences, 10% to 12% of them singletons; the top ten hold roughly 2.3%. Specified time point: patch test 3, about 24 weeks after DPC sensitization. Treatment denoted: therapeutic diphenylcyclopropenone sensitization with weekly scalp DPC. The sequencing used whole blood, collected in connection with sensitization to the hapten diphenylcyclopropenone (DPC). All receptors derive from a woman aged 50 to 65 with alopecia areata. Some clones in this sample may be carry-over from other donors' samples.

This clonotype was observed a single time. CDR3 in DNA: TGTGCCATCGGCTTGGGGTCTGGGGCCAACGTCCTGACTTTC. Protein: CAIGLGSGANVLTF. V gene TRBV6-5 combines with J gene TRBJ2-6, with D unresolved. Germline values: CDR1 MNHEY, CDR2 SVGAGI. The CDR3 totals 14 residues. Trimming removed 10 bases from V and 1 base from J, with 11 bases in between.

This clonotype was seen a handful of times. V and J are TRBV6-4 and TRBJ2-3; D is tentatively TRBD1 or TRBD2 (6 bases each). Germline-derived CDR1 and CDR2 are MRHNA and SNTAGT. The CDR3 consists of 14 residues. V was clipped by 3 bases and J by 1 base, with 8 bases between them. The CDR3 nucleotides are TGTGCCAGCAGTGAAAGGGGGGGCACAGATACGCAGTATTTT. Protein sequence: CASSERGGTDTQYF.

This clonotype has only a few counts. The chain joins TRBV3-1 to TRBJ1-2; the D gene is possibly TRBD1 (5 bases). V lost 6 bases to trimming and J lost 8 bases, with 22 bases between them. Per the germline V gene, CDR1 is LGHDT and CDR2 is YNNKEL (reference sequence). The CDR3 contains 15 residues. CDR3 loop: CASRPDSRREGGYTF. The DNA for the CDR3 is TGTGCCAGCAGACCCGACAGCCGTCGGGAGGGGGGCTACACCTTC.

This clonotype was observed many times. J is TRBJ2-5 and V is TRBV5-1; 10 nucleotides agree with TRBD2. The CDR3 sequence is 16 residues long. The trim removed 0 bases at V and 6 bases at J, leaving 8 bases unmatched. From germline, CDR1 is SGHRS and CDR2 YFSETQ. CDR3 loop: CASSLEQAGGPQTQYF. CDR3 nucleotides: TGCGCCAGCAGCTTGGAACAAGCGGGAGGGCCGCAGACCCAGTACTTC. Supplemented by reference TRBV5-1 and TRBJ2-5, the full variable domain reads KAGVTQTPRYLIKTRGQQVTLSCSPISGHRSVSWYQQTPGQGLQFLFEYFSETQRNKGNFPGRFSGRQFSNSRSEMNVSTLELGDSALYLCASSLEQAGGPQTQYFGPGTRLLVL.

V gene TRBV6-5 combines with J gene TRBJ2-7; TRBD1 aligns across 7 bases. Germline V CDR1 and CDR2: MNHEY, SVGAGI. The junction had 5 bases not matched to a gene; V was cut back by 5 bases and J by 7 bases. The CDR3 loop spans 12 amino acids. CDR3 region: CASSTSTGEQYF. In nucleotides, the CDR3 is TGTGCCAGCAGTACCTCGACAGGGGAGCAGTACTTC.

The chain is built from TRBV5-1 and TRBJ1-1, with D tentatively TRBD1 (5 bases). V was trimmed by 4 bases and J by 0 bases, leaving 10 bases between them. The CDR3 is 14 residues long. CDR1 is SGHRS, CDR2 YFSETQ, per germline. CDR3 coding DNA: TGCGCCAGCAGCCCGGGACGGCTGAACACTGAAGCTTTCTTT. Residues: CASSPGRLNTEAFF.

This clonotype appeared many times. V usage is TRBV6-2 or TRBV6-3 and J usage is TRBJ2-3, with D unclear. V dropped 0 bases and J dropped 2 bases, with 6 bases sitting between them. Per the germline V gene, CDR1 is MNHEY and CDR2 is SVGEGT. The CDR3 covers 14 residues. The CDR3 DNA is TGTGCCAGCAGTTACTCGATCTACACAGATACGCAGTATTTT. Residues: CASSYSIYTDTQYF.

This clonotype appeared a few times. The chain joins TRBV3-1 to TRBJ1-4; the D gene is possibly TRBD1 (5 bases). The V gene lost 0 bases and the J gene lost 2 bases, with 16 bases spanning the gap. The CDR3 length is 18 residues. Looked up from germline, CDR1 is LGHDT and CDR2 is YNNKEL (reference sequence). The CDR3 loop reads CASSQDPGKYGTNEKLFF. The CDR3 DNA sequence: TGTGCCAGCAGCCAAGATCCAGGGAAATATGGGACTAATGAAAAACTGTTTTTT.

The chain links TRBV9 to TRBJ2-5; tentative D call: TRBD1 (5 bases). CDR3 length: 13 residues. The germline gives CDR1 SGDLS, CDR2 YYNGEE. The V gene lost 3 bases and the J gene lost 4 bases, with 10 bases spanning the gap. DNA for the CDR3: TGTGCCAGCAGCGGGACACGAAGAGAGACCCAGTACTTC. Translation: CASSGTRRETQYF.

The chain uses TRBV20-1 and TRBJ2-3; D is unclear. Germline CDR1 is DFQATT and CDR2 is SNEGSKA (reference sequence). The V and J ends lost 5 bases and 0 bases respectively, with 12 bases between them. The CDR3 sequence is 14 residues long. The CDR3 DNA reads as TGCAGTGCTTTCCTCGGTGCCAGCACAGATACGCAGTATTTT. Amino acids: CSAFLGASTDTQYF.

The chain is built from TRBV7-2 and TRBJ1-2, with D uncertain. This CDR3 has 12 amino acids. CDR1 SGHTA and CDR2 FQGNSA come from the germline V gene. Trimming removed 1 base at V and 4 bases at J, with 4 bases between. CDR3 bases: TGTGCCAGCAGCTTAGGGATCTATGGCTACACCTTC. Translation: CASSLGIYGYTF.

The chain is built from TRBV24-1 and TRBJ2-3, with D possibly being TRBD1 or TRBD2 (5 bases each). V gave up 6 bases and J gave up 3 bases, with 18 bases separating them. This CDR3 region has 16 residues. Germline CDR1 KGHDR, CDR2 SFDVKD. This CDR3 is CATSSHPARGTDTQYF. CDR3 bases: TGTGCCACCAGTTCCCATCCAGCGAGGGGAACAGATACGCAGTATTTT.

This clonotype came up many times. V and J are TRBV10-2 and TRBJ2-3; TRBD2 matches at 10 bases. The CDR3 loop spans 13 amino acids. Germline V gives CDR1 WSHSY, CDR2 SAAADI. Trimming took 5 bases from V and 5 from J; bases not matched to a gene: 1. CDR3 bases: TGCGCCAGCAGTAGCGGGAGGGGAGATACGCAGTATTTT. Translated: CASSSGRGDTQYF.

This clonotype occurred many times. CDR3 loop: CASSSGDLGETQYF. The CDR3 DNA reads as TGCGCCAGCAGCTCCGGGGATTTGGGGGAGACCCAGTACTTC. This rearrangement joins TRBV5-1 to TRBJ2-5; D possibly corresponds to TRBD2 (5 bases). Per germline, CDR1 SGHRS and CDR2 YFSETQ. V lost 3 bases and J 5 bases, leaving 14 bases between the germline ends. This CDR3 has 14 residues.

This chain uses TRBV11-2 with TRBJ2-2; a weak D match, TRBD1 (6 bases). V shed 8 bases and J shed 6 bases, with 16 bases lying between them. CDR1 SGHAT and CDR2 FQNNGV come from the germline V gene. The CDR3 is made up of 14 amino acids. The CDR3, as DNA: TGTGCCAGCGATCAGGGGACGGAGGCCGGGGAGCTGTTTTTT. It specifies CASDQGTEAGELFF.

This clonotype was seen a handful of times. The V gene is TRBV2, the J gene TRBJ1-2; D is ambiguous. Germline V gene lookup returns CDR1 SNHLY and CDR2 FYNNEI. V gave up 7 bases and J gave up 8 bases, with 14 bases separating them. The CDR3 has 12 residues. CDR3 sequence: CASTRSPGGYTF. For the CDR3, the DNA is TGTGCCAGCACCCGCTCCCCTGGCGGCTACACCTTC.

The chain carries TRBV6-5 and TRBJ2-1; 10 bases match TRBD1. V lost 5 bases to trimming and J lost 9 bases; unmatched junction nucleotides: 4. The CDR3 runs 13 residues. Germline CDR1 reads MNHEY; CDR2 reads SVGAGI. For the CDR3, the DNA is TGTGCCAGCAGTCCGACAGGGGGCAGTGAGCAGTTCTTC. It encodes CASSPTGGSEQFF.

This clonotype was picked up many times. This rearrangement joins TRBV9 to TRBJ2-1; D not resolved. The CDR3 has 11 residues. V lost 4 bases and J 13 bases, leaving 12 bases between the germline ends. Germline-derived CDR1 and CDR2 are SGDLS and YYNGEE. CDR3 residues: CASSPPPHQFF. Here the CDR3 DNA reads TGTGCCAGCAGCCCCCCACCCCATCAGTTCTTC.

The J gene is TRBJ1-1, the V gene TRBV29-1; 9 positions match TRBD1. The length of the CDR3 is 16 residues. The J segment lost 4 bases and the V segment lost 2 bases, leaving 11 bases of the junction unmatched. CDR1 SQVTM and CDR2 ANQGSEA come from the germline V gene. The CDR3: CSVELLKGQGPTEAFF. For the CDR3, the DNA is TGCAGCGTTGAACTATTAAAGGGACAGGGACCCACTGAAGCTTTCTTT.

The chain employs TRBV5-4 and TRBJ2-1; D gene uncertain. Trimming took 0 bases from V and 8 from J, leaving 9 bases between them. The germline V gene has CDR1 SGHNT and CDR2 YYREEE (reference sequence). This CDR3 contains 13 residues. The CDR3 sequence: CASSLDPPDEQFF. As DNA, the CDR3 is TGTGCCAGCAGCTTGGATCCACCCGATGAGCAGTTCTTC.

This clonotype showed up many times. This chain links TRBV6-2 or TRBV6-3 with TRBJ2-1; no definite D call. CDR1 MNHEY and CDR2 SVGEGT come from the germline V gene. The CDR3 spans 16 residues. The germline V and J ends were trimmed by 1 base and 4 bases, with 14 bases remaining between them. This chain's CDR3 is CASSYFGRNPYNEQFF. The CDR3 DNA reads TGTGCCAGCAGTTACTTTGGACGAAACCCGTACAATGAGCAGTTCTTC.

A few counts support this clonotype. The V and J genes are TRBV15 and TRBJ1-1; the D gene is possibly TRBD1 (5 bases). V was clipped by 0 bases and J by 0 bases, with 20 bases between them. The CDR3 runs 19 residues. CDR1 is LNHNV, CDR2 YYDKDF, per germline (reference sequence). DNA for the CDR3: TGTGCCACCAGCAGAGATCCTGGGTGGTTAGGGGCCATGAACACTGAAGCTTTCTTT. This codes for CATSRDPGWLGAMNTEAFF.

The gene calls are TRBV6-6 and TRBJ1-3, with no clear D. CDR3 length: 13 residues. Deletions cut 11 bases from V and 1 base from J, with 12 bases between. The germline V gene encodes CDR1 MNHNY and CDR2 SVGAGI (reference sequence). The CDR3 region has the DNA TGTGCCGTCGCGACGGGGTCTGGAAACACCATATATTTT. Its protein is CAVATGSGNTIYF.

V usage is TRBV12-3 or TRBV12-4 and J usage is TRBJ1-5; D is perhaps TRBD1 (5 bases). The CDR3 consists of 15 residues. V gave up 4 bases and J gave up 3 bases, with 13 bases separating them. The CDR3 DNA reads as TGTGCCAGCAGTTCGGGGGGGGGGTACAATCAGCCCCAGCATTTT. Protein sequence: CASSSGGGYNQPQHF.

This clonotype has a count of ten or more. The V and J genes are TRBV9 and TRBJ2-1, with D perhaps matching TRBD2 (6 bases). From germline, CDR1 is SGDLS and CDR2 YYNGEE. There are 15 residues in the CDR3. V dropped 1 base and J dropped 2 bases, with 10 bases sitting between them. This CDR3 reads CASSVLAGPYNEQFF. As DNA, the CDR3 is TGTGCCAGCAGCGTACTCGCGGGGCCCTACAATGAGCAGTTCTTC.

The CDR3 nucleotides are TGCAGTGCTGTACAGGGGGTAGAGACCCAGTACTTC. The encoded protein is CSAVQGVETQYF. The chain joins TRBV20-1 to TRBJ2-5; 8 bases fit TRBD1. Per the germline V gene, CDR1 is DFQATT and CDR2 is SNEGSKA (reference sequence). The junction had 3 bases not matched to a gene; V was cut back by 5 bases and J by 4 bases. The CDR3 has 12 residues.

About this clonotype itself: A read error may explain this, as a much larger clone is one base away. The J gene is TRBJ2-6, the V gene TRBV29-1; 8 positions agree with TRBD1. Germline CDR1 and CDR2: SQVTM and ANQGSEA. The V and J ends lost 8 bases and 0 bases, in that order; junction bases with no gene match: 9. This CDR3 contains 16 residues. In nucleotides, the CDR3 is TGCAGCATTCGGCAGGGGGCCCCCTCTGGGGCCAACGTCCTGACTTTC. This sequence encodes CSIRQGAPSGANVLTF.

The table lists this clonotype with a few counts. The gene calls are TRBV29-1 and TRBJ1-5; 7 bases are shared with TRBD1. The V and J ends lost 5 bases and 10 bases, in that order; junction bases with no gene match: 11. The germline CDR1 and CDR2 sequences are SQVTM and ANQGSEA. The CDR3 is made up of 13 amino acids. Here the CDR3 DNA reads TGCAGCGTTAGCCGGGACAGTGGTTCCCCCCAGCATTTT. This encodes CSVSRDSGSPQHF.

A few counts support this clonotype. V usage is TRBV18 and J usage is TRBJ2-3; D perhaps matches TRBD2 (7 bases). The length of the CDR3 is 15 residues. Trimming removed 0 bases from V and 4 bases from J, with 11 bases in between. Germline V lookup: CDR1 KGHSH, CDR2 LQKENI. CDR3 loop: CASSPPRGGPDTQYF. The CDR3 DNA is TGTGCCAGCTCACCACCGAGGGGGGGCCCAGATACGCAGTATTTT.

This clonotype showed up just a few times. This rearrangement joins TRBV7-9 to TRBJ2-3; TRBD1 is a possible D gene (5 bases). Between the trimmed V and J ends, which lost 1 base and 4 bases, there was a span of 12 bases. From germline, CDR1 is SEHNR and CDR2 FQNEAQ (reference sequence). This CDR3 comprises 15 residues. The CDR3 sequence is CASSLGKSGSDTQYF. The CDR3 coding sequence is TGTGCCAGCAGCTTAGGCAAGTCAGGGTCAGATACGCAGTATTTT. Filled out from reference TRBV7-9 and TRBJ2-3, the complete variable domain reads DTGVSQNPRHKITKRGQNVTFRCDPISEHNRLYWYRQTLGQGPEFLTYFQNEAQLEKSRLLSDRFSAERPKGSFSTLEIQRTEQGDSAMYLCASSLGKSGSDTQYFGPGTRLTVL.